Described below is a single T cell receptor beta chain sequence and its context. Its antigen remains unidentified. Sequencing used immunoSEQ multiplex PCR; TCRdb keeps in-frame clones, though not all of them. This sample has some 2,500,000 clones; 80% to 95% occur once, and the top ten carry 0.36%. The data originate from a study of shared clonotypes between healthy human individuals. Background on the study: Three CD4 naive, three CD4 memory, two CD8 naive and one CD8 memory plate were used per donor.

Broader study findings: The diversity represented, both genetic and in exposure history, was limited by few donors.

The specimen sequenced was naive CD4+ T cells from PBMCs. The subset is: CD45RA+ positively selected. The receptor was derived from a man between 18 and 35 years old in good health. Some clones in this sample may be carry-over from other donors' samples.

The CDR3 protein is CASSSNLGDQPQHF. The CDR3 DNA is TGTGCCAGCAGCTCAAACTTGGGAGATCAGCCCCAGCATTTT. V gene TRBV2 combines with J gene TRBJ1-5; no definite D call. The CDR3 is made up of 14 amino acids. Trimming removed 6 bases from V and 5 bases from J, with 14 bases in between. Germline values: CDR1 SNHLY, CDR2 FYNNEI.